These 10 T cell receptor beta chains were sequenced from one sample in a study of blood T cell repertoires in COVID-19. Method: immunoSEQ multiplex PCR; TCRdb's copy keeps in-frame clones and lacks some. Found here are some 68,000 clones, about 91% of them singletons; the top ten hold 8.2%. The sample taken for sequencing was peripheral blood. Receptor source: a man aged 45-65 years with active COVID-19.

The chain links TRBV13 to TRBJ2-1; TRBD1 aligns across 8 bases. With 0 bases clipped from V and 4 bases from J, the junction kept 5 bases outside the gene matches. Germline V gene sequence: CDR1 PRHDT, CDR2 FYEKMQ (reference sequence). The CDR3 runs to 16 residues. As DNA, the CDR3 is TGTGCCAGCAGCTTAGGCCGACAGGGGAAGTACAATGAGCAGTTCTTC. Encoded protein: CASSLGRQGKYNEQFF.

This clone was picked up one time. The chain couples TRBV11-3 to TRBJ1-6, with no clear D. The CDR3 sequence is 17 residues long. Per the germline V gene, CDR1 is SGHNT and CDR2 is YENEEA. V was cut by 1 base and J by 3 bases, with 13 bases left in between. The DNA of the CDR3 is TGTGCCAGCAGCTTAGTGTTCAGGCCAGACTATAATTCACCCCTCCACTTT. Translated, it gives CASSLVFRPDYNSPLHF.

The chain uses TRBV6-4 and TRBJ2-1; TRBD2 aligns across 9 bases. This CDR3 has 15 residues. With 6 bases clipped from V and 8 bases from J, the junction kept 11 bases outside the gene matches. From germline, CDR1 is MRHNA and CDR2 SNTAGT. CDR3 residues: CASRRSASGVYEQFF. CDR3 in DNA: TGTGCCAGCAGGAGGTCGGCTAGCGGGGTTTATGAGCAGTTCTTC.

This clone was seen only a few times. The gene calls are TRBV15 and TRBJ1-6; tentative D call: TRBD1 (5 bases). Germline V gene data show CDR1 as LNHNV and CDR2 as YYDKDF (reference sequence). The CDR3 runs to 12 residues. Trimming left V 9 bases short and J 6 bases short, with 9 bases between. The CDR3 region has the DNA TGTGCCACGGCCGACAGTAATTCACCCCTCCACTTT. Its translation: CATADSNSPLHF.

The chain combines TRBV11-2 with TRBJ2-3; perhaps TRBD1 as D (5 bases). The CDR3 loop spans 20 amino acids. Trimming removed 0 bases from V and 0 bases from J, with 22 bases in between. Germline V gene lookup returns CDR1 SGHAT and CDR2 FQNNGV. CDR3 region: CASSLEGLGLWGPSTDTQYF. DNA for the CDR3: TGTGCCAGCAGCTTAGAAGGGCTGGGGCTCTGGGGCCCTAGCACAGATACGCAGTATTTT.

The J gene is TRBJ2-7, the V gene TRBV11-2, with 7 bases identical to TRBD1. CDR1 is SGHAT and CDR2 is FQNNGV in the germline V gene. This CDR3 is 13 amino acids long. The V and J ends lost 5 bases and 10 bases, in that order; junction bases with no gene match: 11. In DNA form, the CDR3 reads TGTGCCAGCAGCGTTGAGACAGGGTCGGGCCAGTACTTC. It codes for CASSVETGSGQYF.

V gene TRBV18 combines with J gene TRBJ2-4; 7 positions agree with TRBD1. The trim removed 0 bases at V and 13 bases at J, leaving 12 bases unmatched. Germline CDR1 reads KGHSH; CDR2 reads LQKENI. CDR3 size: 15 residues. Here the CDR3 DNA reads TGTGCCAGCTCACCACCGTCGACAGGGCCCTCCGGGCAGTACTTC. Protein: CASSPPSTGPSGQYF.

This sequence joins TRBV6-1 and TRBJ1-1; D unresolved. The germline gives CDR1 MNHNS, CDR2 SASEGT. The CDR3 runs to 14 residues. Trimming pared 3 bases from V and 3 bases from J, leaving 11 bases between. CDR3 coding DNA: TGTGCCAGCAGTGATGTAAGCGGGTACACTGAAGCTTTCTTT. Translated, it gives CASSDVSGYTEAFF.

The chain combines TRBV9 with TRBJ2-7; 8 nucleotides align to TRBD1. The germline V gene has CDR1 SGDLS and CDR2 YYNGEE. The CDR3 extends over 15 amino acids. The trim removed 1 base at V and 5 bases at J, leaving 8 bases unmatched. CDR3 loop: CASSVRGQGRDEQYF. The DNA of the CDR3 is TGTGCCAGCAGCGTAAGAGGACAGGGAAGGGACGAGCAGTACTTC.

V usage is TRBV19 and J usage is TRBJ2-2; maybe TRBD2 (5 bases). Germline CDR1 and CDR2: LNHDA and SQIVND (reference sequence). Deletions cut 7 bases from V and 3 bases from J, with 15 bases between. The length of the CDR3 is 15 residues. The chain's CDR3 is CASNNFRRDTGELFF. In nucleotides, the CDR3 is TGTGCCAGTAACAACTTTCGGCGGGACACCGGGGAGCTGTTTTTT.